The sequence of this TCR beta chain was determined in a study of early T cells in non-severe SARS-CoV-2 infection. In the study overall: Sequencing targeted bulk RNA from unsorted whole blood, leaving chains unpaired.

The germline V gene has CDR1 DFQATT and CDR2 SNEGSKA (reference sequence). V was clipped by 3 bases and J by 4 bases, with 24 bases between them. CDR3 size: 17 residues. Study-wide findings and caveats: There was a bias toward anti-spike CD8 responses in VDJdb matching, which missed private and CD4 specificities.

Individual cDNA molecules carried attached unique molecular identifiers. Each CDR3 protein is one row after TCRdb ran MiXCR on the 5' RACE reads. The table lists 100,000 to 120,000 distinct CDR3 sequences, roughly an eighth of them singletons, with around 3% in the top ten. This clonotype has a handful of counts. The antigen is unknown. The specimen was whole blood. V gene TRBV20-1 combines with J gene TRBJ2-5, with TRBD2 as a possible D gene (6 bases). This receptor was identified in an adult who was a healthcare worker with PCR-confirmed SARS-CoV-2 infection or an uninfected control (not recorded which). The CDR3 nucleotides are TGCAGTGCTAGTAGGCTTTTCCGGGGGTCGCGGGGAGAGACCCAGTACTTC. Encoded protein: CSASRLFRGSRGETQYF.